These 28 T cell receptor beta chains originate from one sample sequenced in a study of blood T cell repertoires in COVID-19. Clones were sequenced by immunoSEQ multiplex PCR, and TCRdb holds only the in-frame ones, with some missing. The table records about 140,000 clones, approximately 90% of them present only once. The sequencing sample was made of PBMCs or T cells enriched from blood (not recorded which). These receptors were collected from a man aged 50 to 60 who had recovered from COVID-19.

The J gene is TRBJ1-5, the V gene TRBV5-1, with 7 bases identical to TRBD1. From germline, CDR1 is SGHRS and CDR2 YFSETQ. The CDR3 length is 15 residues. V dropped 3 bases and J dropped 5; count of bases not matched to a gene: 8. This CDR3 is CASSSSGGSHQPQHF. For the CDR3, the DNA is TGCGCCAGCAGCTCTTCAGGGGGTTCTCATCAGCCCCAGCATTTT.

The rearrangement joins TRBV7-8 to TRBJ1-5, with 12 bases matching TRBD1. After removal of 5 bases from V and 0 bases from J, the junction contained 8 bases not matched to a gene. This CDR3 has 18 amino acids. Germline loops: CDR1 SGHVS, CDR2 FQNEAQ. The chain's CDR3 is CASSGPGQGAYSNQPQHF. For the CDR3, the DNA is TGTGCCAGCAGCGGACCGGGACAGGGGGCATATAGCAATCAGCCCCAGCATTTT. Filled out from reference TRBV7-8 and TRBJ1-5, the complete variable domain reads GAGVSQSPRYKVAKRGQDVALRCDPISGHVSLFWYQQALGQGPEFLTYFQNEAQLDKSGLPSDRFFAERPEGSVSTLKIQRTQQEDSAVYLCASSGPGQGAYSNQPQHFGDGTRLSIL.

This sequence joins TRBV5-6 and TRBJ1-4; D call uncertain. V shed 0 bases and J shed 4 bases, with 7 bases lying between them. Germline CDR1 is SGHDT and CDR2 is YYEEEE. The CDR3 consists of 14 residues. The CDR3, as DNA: TGTGCCAGCAGCTTGGCAGGCGATAATGAAAAACTGTTTTTT. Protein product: CASSLAGDNEKLFF.

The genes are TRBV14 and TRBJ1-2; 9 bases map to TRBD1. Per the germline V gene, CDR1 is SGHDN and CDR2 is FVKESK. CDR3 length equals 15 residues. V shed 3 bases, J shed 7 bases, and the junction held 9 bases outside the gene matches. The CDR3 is CASSQTGGSHSGYTF. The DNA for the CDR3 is TGTGCCAGCAGCCAGACAGGGGGGAGTCACAGTGGCTACACCTTC.

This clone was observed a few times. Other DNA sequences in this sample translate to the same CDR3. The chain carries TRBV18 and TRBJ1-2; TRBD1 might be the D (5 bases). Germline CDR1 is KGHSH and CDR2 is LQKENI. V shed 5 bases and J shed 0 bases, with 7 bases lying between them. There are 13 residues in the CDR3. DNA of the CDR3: TGTGCCAGCTCAGGACAAGCTAACTATGGCTACACCTTC. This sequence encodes CASSGQANYGYTF.

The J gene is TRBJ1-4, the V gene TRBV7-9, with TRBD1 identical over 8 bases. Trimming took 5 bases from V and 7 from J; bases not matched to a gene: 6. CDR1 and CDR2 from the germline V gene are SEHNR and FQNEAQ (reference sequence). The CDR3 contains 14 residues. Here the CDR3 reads CASSTQGAGEKLFF. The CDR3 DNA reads TGTGCCAGCAGCACGCAGGGGGCGGGTGAAAAACTGTTTTTT.

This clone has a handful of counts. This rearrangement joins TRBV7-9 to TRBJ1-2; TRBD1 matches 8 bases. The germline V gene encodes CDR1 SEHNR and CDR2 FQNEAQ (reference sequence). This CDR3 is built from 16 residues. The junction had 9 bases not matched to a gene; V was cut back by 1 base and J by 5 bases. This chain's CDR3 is CASSLVRYRGEYGYTF. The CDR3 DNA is TGTGCCAGCAGCTTAGTACGATACAGGGGGGAGTATGGCTACACCTTC. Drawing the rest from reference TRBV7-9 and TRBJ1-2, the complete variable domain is DTGVSQNPRHKITKRGQNVTFRCDPISEHNRLYWYRQTLGQGPEFLTYFQNEAQLEKSRLLSDRFSAERPKGSFSTLEIQRTEQGDSAMYLCASSLVRYRGEYGYTFGSGTRLTVV.

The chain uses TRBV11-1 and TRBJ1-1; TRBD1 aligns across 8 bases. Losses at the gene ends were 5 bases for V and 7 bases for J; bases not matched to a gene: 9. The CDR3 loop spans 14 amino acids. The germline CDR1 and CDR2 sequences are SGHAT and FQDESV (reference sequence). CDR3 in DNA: TGTGCCAGCAGCCACGCAGGGGGCGGACATGAAGCTTTCTTT. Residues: CASSHAGGGHEAFF.

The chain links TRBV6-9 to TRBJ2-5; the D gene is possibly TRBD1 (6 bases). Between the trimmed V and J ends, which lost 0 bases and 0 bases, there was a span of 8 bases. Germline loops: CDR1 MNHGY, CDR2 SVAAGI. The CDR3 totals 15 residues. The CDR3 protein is CASSYSRDNQETQYF. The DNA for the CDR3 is TGTGCCAGCAGTTATTCCAGGGACAACCAAGAGACCCAGTACTTC.

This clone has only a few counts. The CDR3 here is CASSVSQNTEAFF. The DNA of the CDR3 is TGTGCCAGCAGTGTTTCACAGAACACTGAAGCTTTCTTT. The chain carries TRBV2 and TRBJ1-1; D is uncertain. V lost 4 bases, J lost 1 base, and 7 bases lay in between. From germline, CDR1 is SNHLY and CDR2 FYNNEI. The CDR3 extends over 13 amino acids.

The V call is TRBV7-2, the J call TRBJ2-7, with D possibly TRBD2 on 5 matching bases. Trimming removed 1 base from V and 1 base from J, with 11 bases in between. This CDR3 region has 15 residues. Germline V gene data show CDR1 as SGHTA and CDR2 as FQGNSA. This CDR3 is CASSLEGRTSYEQYF. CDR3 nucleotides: TGTGCCAGCAGCTTAGAAGGGCGGACTTCCTACGAGCAGTACTTC.

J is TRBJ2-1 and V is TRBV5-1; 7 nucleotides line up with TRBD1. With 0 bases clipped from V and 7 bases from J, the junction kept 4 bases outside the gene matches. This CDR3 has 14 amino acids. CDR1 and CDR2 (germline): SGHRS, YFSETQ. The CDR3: CASSLETGRNEQFF. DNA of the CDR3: TGCGCCAGCAGCTTGGAGACAGGGAGAAATGAGCAGTTCTTC.

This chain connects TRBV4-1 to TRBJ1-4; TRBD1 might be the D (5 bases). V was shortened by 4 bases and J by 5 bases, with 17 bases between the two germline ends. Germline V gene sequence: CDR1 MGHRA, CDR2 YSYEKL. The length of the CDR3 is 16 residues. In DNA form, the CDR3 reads TGCGCCAGCAGCCGAGGGTCGGGGGGAGGCAATGAAAAACTGTTTTTT. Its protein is CASSRGSGGGNEKLFF.

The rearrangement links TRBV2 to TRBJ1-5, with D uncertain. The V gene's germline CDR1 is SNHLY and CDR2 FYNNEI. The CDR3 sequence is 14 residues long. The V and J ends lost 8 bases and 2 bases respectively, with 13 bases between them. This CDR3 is CASLSAQGNQPQHF. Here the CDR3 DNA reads TGTGCCAGCCTTTCCGCTCAGGGCAATCAGCCCCAGCATTTT. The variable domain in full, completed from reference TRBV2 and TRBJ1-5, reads EPEVTQTPSHQVTQMGQEVILRCVPISNHLYFYWYRQILGQKVEFLVSFYNNEISEKSEIFDDQFSVERPDGSNFTLKIRSTKLEDSAMYFCASLSAQGNQPQHFGDGTRLSIL.

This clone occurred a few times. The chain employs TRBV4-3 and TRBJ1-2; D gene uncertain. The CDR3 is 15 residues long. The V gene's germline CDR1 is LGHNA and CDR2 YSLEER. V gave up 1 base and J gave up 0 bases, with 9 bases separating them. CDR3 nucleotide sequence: TGCGCCAGCAGCCAAGTCAGAACCTCTAACTATGGCTACACCTTC. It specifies CASSQVRTSNYGYTF.

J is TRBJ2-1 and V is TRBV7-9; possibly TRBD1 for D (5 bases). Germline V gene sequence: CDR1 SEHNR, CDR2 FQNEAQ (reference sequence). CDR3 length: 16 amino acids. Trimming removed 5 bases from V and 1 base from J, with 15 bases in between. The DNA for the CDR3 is TGTGCCAGCAGCCCGTTCCAGGGTGGGTCCTACAATGAGCAGTTCTTC. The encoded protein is CASSPFQGGSYNEQFF.

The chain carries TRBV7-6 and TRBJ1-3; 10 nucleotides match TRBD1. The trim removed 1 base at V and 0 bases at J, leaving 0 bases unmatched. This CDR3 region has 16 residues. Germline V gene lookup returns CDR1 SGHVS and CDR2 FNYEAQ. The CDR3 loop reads CASSLGTGGSGNTIYF. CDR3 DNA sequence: TGTGCCAGCAGCTTAGGGACAGGGGGCTCTGGAAACACCATATATTTT.

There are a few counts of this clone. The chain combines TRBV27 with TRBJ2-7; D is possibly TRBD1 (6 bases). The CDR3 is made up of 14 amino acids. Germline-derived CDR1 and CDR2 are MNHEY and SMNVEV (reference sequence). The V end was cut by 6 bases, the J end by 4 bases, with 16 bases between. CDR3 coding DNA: TGTGCCAGCAGGCTTCCAAAGGGGGATTACGAGCAGTACTTC. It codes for CASRLPKGDYEQYF.

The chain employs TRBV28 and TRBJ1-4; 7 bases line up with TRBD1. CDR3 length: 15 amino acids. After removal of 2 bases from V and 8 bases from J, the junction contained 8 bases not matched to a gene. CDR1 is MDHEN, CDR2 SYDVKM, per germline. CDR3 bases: TGTGCCAGCAGTTTAGTGGGAACAGGGGCCGAAAAACTGTTTTTT. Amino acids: CASSLVGTGAEKLFF.

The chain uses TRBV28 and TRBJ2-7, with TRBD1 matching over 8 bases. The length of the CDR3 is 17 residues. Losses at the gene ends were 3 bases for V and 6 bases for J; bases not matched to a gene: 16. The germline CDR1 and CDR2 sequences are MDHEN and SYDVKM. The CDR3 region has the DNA TGTGCCAGCAGTTTCCCGCGGACAGGGAAAGGGAAGGGCGAGCAGTACTTC. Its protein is CASSFPRTGKGKGEQYF.

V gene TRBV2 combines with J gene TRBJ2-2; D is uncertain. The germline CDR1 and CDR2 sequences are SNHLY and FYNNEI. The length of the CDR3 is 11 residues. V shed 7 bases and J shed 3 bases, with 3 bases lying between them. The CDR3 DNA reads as TGTGCCAGCACGTACACCGGGGAGCTGTTTTTT. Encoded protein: CASTYTGELFF.

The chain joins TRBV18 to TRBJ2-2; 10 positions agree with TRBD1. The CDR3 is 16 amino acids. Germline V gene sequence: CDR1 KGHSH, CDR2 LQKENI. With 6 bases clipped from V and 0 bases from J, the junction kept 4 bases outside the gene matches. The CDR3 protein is CASSPGQGANTGELFF. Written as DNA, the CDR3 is TGTGCCAGCTCGCCCGGACAGGGGGCGAACACCGGGGAGCTGTTTTTT.

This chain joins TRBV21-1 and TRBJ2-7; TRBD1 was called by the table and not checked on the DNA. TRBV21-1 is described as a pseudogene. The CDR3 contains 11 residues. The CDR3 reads CASSERGEQYV. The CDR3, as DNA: TGTGCCAGCAGCGAAAGGGGCGAGCAGTACGTC.

CDR3 sequence (DNA): TGTGCCAGCAGCCCTAAACAGGCGAACAATTCACCCCTCCACTTT. It translates to CASSPKQANNSPLHF. The chain joins TRBV7-2 to TRBJ1-6, with D perhaps TRBD1 (5 bases). The length of the CDR3 is 15 residues. The germline gives CDR1 SGHTA, CDR2 FQGNSA. V was shortened by 5 bases and J by 7 bases, with 15 bases between the two germline ends.

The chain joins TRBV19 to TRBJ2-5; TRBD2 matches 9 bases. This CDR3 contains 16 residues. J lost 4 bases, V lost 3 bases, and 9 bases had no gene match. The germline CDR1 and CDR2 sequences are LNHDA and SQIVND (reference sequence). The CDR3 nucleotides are TGTGCCAGTAGTATGTCCCGAGCGGGAGGAGGAGAGACCCAGTACTTC. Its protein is CASSMSRAGGGETQYF.

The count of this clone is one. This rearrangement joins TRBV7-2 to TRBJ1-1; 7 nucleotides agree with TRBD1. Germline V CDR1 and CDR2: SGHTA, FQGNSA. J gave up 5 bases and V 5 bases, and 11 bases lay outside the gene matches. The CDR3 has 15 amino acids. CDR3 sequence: CASSIGGQTLTEAFF. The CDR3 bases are TGTGCCAGCAGCATAGGGGGACAGACCTTAACTGAAGCTTTCTTT.

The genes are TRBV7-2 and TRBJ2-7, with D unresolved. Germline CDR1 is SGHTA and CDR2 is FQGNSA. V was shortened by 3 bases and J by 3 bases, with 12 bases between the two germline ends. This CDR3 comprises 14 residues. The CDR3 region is CASSFPGQSYEQYF. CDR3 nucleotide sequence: TGTGCCAGCAGCTTCCCTGGGCAGAGCTACGAGCAGTACTTC.

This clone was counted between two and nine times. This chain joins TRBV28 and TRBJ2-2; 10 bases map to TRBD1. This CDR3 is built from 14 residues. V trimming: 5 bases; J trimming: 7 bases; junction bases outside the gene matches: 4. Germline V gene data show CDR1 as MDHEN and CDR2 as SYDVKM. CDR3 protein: CASSPGQGNGELFF. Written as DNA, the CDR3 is TGTGCCAGCAGTCCGGGACAGGGGAACGGGGAGCTGTTTTTT.